The T cell receptor beta chain described here comes from a study of T cells in Graves' hyperthyroidism and ophthalmopathy. Study-wide points: In the blood, most expanded thyroid clonotypes above 0.001 appeared as well.

Worth noting for this clonotype: Its matching antigen is unknown.

Germline values: CDR1 DFQATT, CDR2 SNEGSKA (reference sequence). The V end was cut by 6 bases, the J end by 1 base, with 21 bases between. CDR3 length equals 16 residues. Regions amplified from RNA transcripts were the TCR beta CDR3 regions. The HTBI primer set was used in a first-round RT-PCR of the TCR CDR3. Via MiXCR, TCRdb re-called the multiplex PCR reads, giving one row per CDR3 protein. The data hold more than 100,000 distinct CDR3 sequences, with 47% observed a single time. Specimen: blood. This TCR came from a man in his forties or fifties with Graves' hyperthyroidism. The chain links TRBV20-1 to TRBJ2-5; D is perhaps TRBD1 or TRBD2 (5 bases each). The CDR3 coding sequence is TGCAGTGCCAGCAGTGAGCCTTTGGGGGTCCAAGAGACCCAGTACTTC. Its protein is CSASSEPLGVQETQYF.